The sequence of this T cell receptor (beta chain) was determined in a study of cytomegalovirus exposure and HLA in healthy donors. Study background: Prior work identified around 120 million unique TCR beta sequences in about 179 million T cells.

Primers: 60 Vbeta forward and 13 Jbeta reverse. Method: immunoSEQ multiplex PCR; TCRdb's copy keeps in-frame clones and lacks some. The table lists roughly 30,000 clones. CDR3 length: 16 amino acids. Germline V gene sequence: CDR1 MNHEY, CDR2 SMNVEV (reference sequence). Unmatched junction bases numbered 5, after V lost 0 bases and J lost 7 bases. This TCR was recovered from a woman aged 40 to 50 in good health and CMV-seropositive. Sequencing was performed on PBMCs. The J gene is TRBJ1-4, the V gene TRBV27; TRBD1 matches at 10 bases. For the CDR3, the DNA is TGTGCCAGCAGTTTATCGTTGGGGACAGGGGCTGAAAAACTGTTTTTT. This codes for CASSLSLGTGAEKLFF.